Listed below are T cell receptor beta chains from one sample, sequenced in a study of cytomegalovirus exposure and HLA in healthy donors. TCRdb's copy holds only in-frame clones and misses some; the assay was immunoSEQ multiplex PCR. Of roughly 60,000 clones in the sample, just over 90% were seen once. Specimen: PBMCs. All receptors come from a woman aged 18-29 years in good health and CMV-seronegative. Both conserved end residues are part of each CDR3. The D gene is left open where the match is weak. Not all rows give a size; the values are once, few, many and, for expanded clones, a class.

length | size | J | D | V | DNA | CDR3
15 | NA | TRBJ2-7 | NA | TRBV7-2 | TGTGCCAGCAGGGACATCATGAACCCCTCCTACGAGCAGTACTTC | CASRDIMNPSYEQYF
13 | NA | TRBJ2-1 | NA | TRBV9 | TGTGCCAGCAGCGTAGCTGGGGCAAATGAGCAGTTCTTC | CASSVAGANEQFF
16 | NA | TRBJ1-6 | NA | TRBV4-1 | TGCGCCAGCAGCCAAGAAGAGGGTCACGGAAATTCACCCCTCCACTTT | CASSQEEGHGNSPLHF
13 | NA | TRBJ2-1 | TRBD2 | TRBV10-2 | TGCGCCAGCAGTGAGTCCACTAGCGGGAGAAAGTTCTTC | CASSESTSGRKFF
13 | NA | TRBJ2-2 | NA | TRBV19 | TGTGCCAGTCAAGCGGGGAACACCGGGGAGCTGTTTTTT | CASQAGNTGELFF
15 | NA | TRBJ2-1 | NA | TRBV7-3 | TGTGCCAGCAGCTCGAGCCCAGGCTCCTACAATGAGCAGTTCTTC | CASSSSPGSYNEQFF
14 | NA | TRBJ2-5 | TRBD1 | TRBV7-8 | TGTGCCAGCAGCTTAGGGACAGGCGAAGAGACCCAGTACTTC | CASSLGTGEETQYF
15 | NA | TRBJ2-5 | TRBD2 | TRBV5-4 | TGTGCCAGCAGAACGGGGGGGACTAGCATCCAGACCCAGTACTTC | CASRTGGTSIQTQYF
16 | NA | TRBJ1-4 | TRBD1 | TRBV30 | TGTGCCTGGAGCCCTCGAACCGGGACAGGGGATGAAAAACTGTTTTTT | CAWSPRTGTGDEKLFF
14 | few | TRBJ2-2 | TRBD2 | TRBV15 | TGTGCCACCAGCATCGCGCGGGAGACCGGGGAGCTGTTTTTT | CATSIARETGELFF
16 | NA | TRBJ2-2 | NA | TRBV28 | TGTGCCAGCACCCTAGGTGCGGGGGCCTCCCCCGGGGAGCTGTTTTTT | CASTLGAGASPGELFF
16 | NA | TRBJ2-3 | TRBD2 | TRBV9 | TGTGCCAGCAGCGTATTGTCGGGGGGGTTCACAGATACGCAGTATTTT | CASSVLSGGFTDTQYF
13 | NA | TRBJ1-5 | NA | TRBV6-1 | TGTGCCAGCATCCTAACGGGGAATCAGCCCCAGCATTTT | CASILTGNQPQHF
15 | NA | TRBJ2-5 | TRBD1 | TRBV7-2 | TGTGCCAGCAGCTTAGTACGGACAGGGAAAGAGACCCAGTACTTC | CASSLVRTGKETQYF
14 | once | TRBJ2-1 | TRBD2 | TRBV6-6 | TGTGCCAGCAGCCTTACTCTAGCGGACAATGAGCAGTTCTTC | CASSLTLADNEQFF
16 | NA | TRBJ1-1 | NA | TRBV6-6 | TGTGCCAGCAGTTACTCACGAGACGGCGGGGACACTGAAGCTTTCTTT | CASSYSRDGGDTEAFF
16 | NA | TRBJ2-1 | TRBD2 | TRBV7-3 | TGTGCCAGCAGCTGGCTAGCGGGGAGCTCCTACAATGAGCAGTTCTTC | CASSWLAGSSYNEQFF
17 | NA | TRBJ2-1 | NA | TRBV2 | TGTGCCACACCGAGTCGCCACCTGATGAGCTCCTACAATGAGCAGTTCTTC | CATPSRHLMSSYNEQFF
13 | NA | TRBJ2-7 | TRBD1 | TRBV28 | TGTGCCAGCAGTTTGACAGGGCCCTACGAGCAGTACTTC | CASSLTGPYEQYF
16 | once | TRBJ2-1 | TRBD2 | TRBV5-4 | TGTGCCAGCAGCTTACTAGCGGGAGAGTCCTACAATGAGCAGTTCTTC | CASSLLAGESYNEQFF
11 | NA | TRBJ1-2 | NA | TRBV28 | TGTGCCAGCAGGTCAACAGATGGCTACACCTTC | CASRSTDGYTF
16 | NA | TRBJ1-1 | TRBD1 | TRBV5-1 | TGCGCCAGCAGCTTCACAGGGGATTTTATGAACACTGAAGCTTTCTTT | CASSFTGDFMNTEAFF
13 | once | TRBJ2-1 | NA | TRBV5-4 | TGTGCCAGCAGCACAGGGTCGGGCTCAGAGCAGTTCTTC | CASSTGSGSEQFF
11 | once | TRBJ1-1 | NA | TRBV29-1 | TGCAGCGTGCGGGGGGGTTACGAGGCTTTCTTT | CSVRGGYEAFF
16 | NA | TRBJ2-2 | NA | TRBV5-4 | TGTGCCAGCAGCTGGGGGGGCAGAACGAACACCGGGGAGCTGTTTTTT | CASSWGGRTNTGELFF
14 | NA | TRBJ1-2 | TRBD1 | TRBV2 | TGTGCCAGCAGTGAAGCCGGGACAGGCTCGCGCTACACCTTC | CASSEAGTGSRYTF
18 | NA | TRBJ2-2 | TRBD2 | TRBV7-9 | TGTGCCAGCAGCCCACCGGCTAGCGGGAGGGTAGGCACCGGGGAGCTGTTTTTT | CASSPPASGRVGTGELFF
17 | NA | TRBJ2-3 | TRBD1 | TRBV28 | TGTGCCAGCAGTTCACTGCTTGGACAGGGGGCCACAGATACGCAGTATTTT | CASSSLLGQGATDTQYF
16 | NA | TRBJ2-7 | TRBD1 | TRBV4-3 | TGCGCCAGCAGCCAAGTCGTGACAGGGGACTCCTACGAGCAGTACTTC | CASSQVVTGDSYEQYF
13 | NA | TRBJ2-3 | NA | TRBV5-4 | TGTGCCAGCAGCGTCTATGACAGGGATACGCAGTATTTT | CASSVYDRDTQYF
16 | NA | TRBJ2-7 | NA | TRBV7-2 | TGTGCCAGCAGCCCTTGGGGAGCAGGGGCCCCCTACGAGCAGTACTTC | CASSPWGAGAPYEQYF
14 | NA | TRBJ1-5 | NA | TRBV11-1 | TGTGCCTCCCAAAGGGGTTATAGCAATCAGCCCCAGCATTTT | CASQRGYSNQPQHF
18 | once | TRBJ2-1 | NA | TRBV30 | TGTGCCTGGAGTAATGGGGGGTGGGGGCTAGCGGCCTATGGTGAGCAGTTCTTC | CAWSNGGWGLAAYGEQFF
16 | once | TRBJ1-1 | NA | TRBV6-5 | TGTGCCAGCAGTTATAATAGGGAGTCAGCGAACACTGAAGCTTTCTTT | CASSYNRESANTEAFF
16 | NA | TRBJ2-5 | TRBD1 | TRBV7-3 | TGTGCCAGCAGCCAATATAGGACAGGGGAGGGAGAGACCCAGTACTTC | CASSQYRTGEGETQYF
14 | NA | TRBJ1-5 | NA | TRBV18 | TGTGCCAGCTCACCGGAGGGTAGCAATCAGCCCCAGCATTTT | CASSPEGSNQPQHF
14 | NA | TRBJ1-1 | NA | TRBV28 | TGTGCCAGCAGTTCCGGGTCCCAAAACACTGAAGCTTTCTTT | CASSSGSQNTEAFF
17 | NA | TRBJ2-3 | TRBD2 | TRBV11-3 | TGTGCCAGCAGCTTAGTACTCGGGACTATCTCCACAGATACGCAGTATTTT | CASSLVLGTISTDTQYF
14 | NA | TRBJ1-4 | NA | TRBV28 | TGTGCCAGCAGTCCTCAGGGGAAAGTTGAAAAACTGTTTTTT | CASSPQGKVEKLFF
14 | NA | TRBJ1-2 | NA | TRBV5-1 | TGCGCCAGCAGCTTGGAAGGGGCGAGGTATGGCTACACCTTC | CASSLEGARYGYTF
14 | NA | TRBJ1-1 | TRBD1 | TRBV2 | TGTGCCATACGAGGTCCAGGGGGCGCGGCCGAAGCTTTCTTT | CAIRGPGGAAEAFF
15 | NA | TRBJ1-2 | NA | TRBV5-1 | TGCGCCAGCAGCCTCGCCGGGACTGGGATTGAAGGCTACACCTTC | CASSLAGTGIEGYTF
19 | NA | TRBJ2-1 | TRBD2 | TRBV18 | TGTGCCAGCTCACCACCGGGGACTAGCGGGGGGGGCTCCTACAATGAGCAGTTCTTC | CASSPPGTSGGGSYNEQFF
14 | once | TRBJ2-7 | TRBD1 | TRBV10-3 | TGTGCCATCAGGGGACAGGATAGCTCCTACGAGCAGTACTTC | CAIRGQDSSYEQYF
17 | NA | TRBJ2-2 | TRBD1 | TRBV28 | TGTGCCAGCAGTTTCTTAAGACAGGGCCCGAACACCGGGGAGCTGTTTTTT | CASSFLRQGPNTGELFF
17 | NA | TRBJ2-1 | TRBD2 | TRBV4-2 | TGTGCCAGCAGCCCCCCGACTATTACCGGGGGGGCTTATGAGCAGTTCTTC | CASSPPTITGGAYEQFF
18 | NA | TRBJ2-1 | NA | TRBV15 | TGTGCCACCAGCAGAGGACGAACTTCGGGACACCAATTCAATGAGCAGTTCTTC | CATSRGRTSGHQFNEQFF
12 | NA | TRBJ2-5 | NA | TRBV18 | TGTGCCAGCTCACACAAAAAAGAGACCCAGTACTTC | CASSHKKETQYF
13 | few | TRBJ1-1 | NA | TRBV2 | TGTGCCAGCATCCGCGAGCGGGGCACTGAAGCTTTCTTT | CASIRERGTEAFF
14 | NA | TRBJ2-5 | NA | TRBV5-1 | TGCGCCAGCAGCTTTGGAGAAGACGGGGAGACCCAGTACTTC | CASSFGEDGETQYF
12 | once | TRBJ1-1 | NA | TRBV10-2 | TGCGCCAGCAGTGAAAGCGACACTGAAGCTTTCTTT | CASSESDTEAFF
13 | NA | TRBJ2-1 | NA | TRBV10-2 | TGCGCCAGCTCCAGGGGGGCCTACAATGAGCAGTTCTTC | CASSRGAYNEQFF
15 | NA | TRBJ2-3 | NA | TRBV6-1 | TGTGCCAGCAGTGAAGACAGGGTCGAGGGAGATACGCAGTATTTT | CASSEDRVEGDTQYF